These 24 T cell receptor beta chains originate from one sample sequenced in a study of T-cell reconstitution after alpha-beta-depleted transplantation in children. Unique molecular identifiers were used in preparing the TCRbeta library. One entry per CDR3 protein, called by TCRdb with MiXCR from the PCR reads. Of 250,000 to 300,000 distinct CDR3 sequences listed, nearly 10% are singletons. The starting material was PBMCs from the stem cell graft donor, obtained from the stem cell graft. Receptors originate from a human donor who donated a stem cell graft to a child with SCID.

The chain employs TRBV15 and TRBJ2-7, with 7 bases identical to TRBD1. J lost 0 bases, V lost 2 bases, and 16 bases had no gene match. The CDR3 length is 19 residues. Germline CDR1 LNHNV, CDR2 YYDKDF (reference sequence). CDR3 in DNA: TGTGCCACCAGCAGATTTCCCGGGACAGTTCTTCCTACCTCCTACGAGCAGTACTTC. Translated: CATSRFPGTVLPTSYEQYF.

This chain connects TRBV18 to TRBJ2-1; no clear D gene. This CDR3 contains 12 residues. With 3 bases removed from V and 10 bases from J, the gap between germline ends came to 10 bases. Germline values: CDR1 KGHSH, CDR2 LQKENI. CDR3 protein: CASSPSSPEQFF. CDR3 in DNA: TGTGCCAGCTCACCGTCCAGCCCAGAGCAGTTCTTC. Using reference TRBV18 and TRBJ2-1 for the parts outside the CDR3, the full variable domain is NAGVMQNPRHLVRRRGQEARLRCSPMKGHSHVYWYRQLPEEGLKFMVYLQKENIIDESGMPKERFSAEFPKEGPSILRIQQVVRGDSAAYFCASSPSSPEQFFGPGTRLTVL.

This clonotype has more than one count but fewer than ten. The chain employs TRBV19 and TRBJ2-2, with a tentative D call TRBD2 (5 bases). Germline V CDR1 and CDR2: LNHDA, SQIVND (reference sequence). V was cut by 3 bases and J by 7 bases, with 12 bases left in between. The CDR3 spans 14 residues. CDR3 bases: TGTGCCAGTAGTATTCTAGGGAGTGGCGGGGAGCTGTTTTTT. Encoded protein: CASSILGSGGELFF.

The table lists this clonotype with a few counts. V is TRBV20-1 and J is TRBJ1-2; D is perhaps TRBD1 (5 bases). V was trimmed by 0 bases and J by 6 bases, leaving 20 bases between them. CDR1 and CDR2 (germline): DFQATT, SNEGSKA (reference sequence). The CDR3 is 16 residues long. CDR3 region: CSARDFGNRPRDGYTF. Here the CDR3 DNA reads TGCAGTGCTAGAGATTTCGGGAACAGGCCCCGAGATGGCTACACCTTC.

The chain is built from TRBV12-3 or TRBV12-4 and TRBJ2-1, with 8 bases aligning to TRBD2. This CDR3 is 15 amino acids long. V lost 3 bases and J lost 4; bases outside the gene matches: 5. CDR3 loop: CASSFVAGGYNEQFF. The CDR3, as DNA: TGTGCCAGCAGTTTTGTGGCGGGGGGATACAATGAGCAGTTCTTC.

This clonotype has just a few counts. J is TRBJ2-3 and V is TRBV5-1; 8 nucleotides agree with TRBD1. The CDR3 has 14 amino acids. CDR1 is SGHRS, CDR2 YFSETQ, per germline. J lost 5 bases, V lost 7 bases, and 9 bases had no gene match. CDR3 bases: TGCGCCAGCGGCCAAGACAGGGGAAAAGATACGCAGTATTTT. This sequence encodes CASGQDRGKDTQYF.

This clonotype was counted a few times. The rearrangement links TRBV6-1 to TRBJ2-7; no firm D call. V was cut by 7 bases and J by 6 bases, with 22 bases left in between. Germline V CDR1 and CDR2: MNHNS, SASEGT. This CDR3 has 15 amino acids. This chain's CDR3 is CASTATQQITSEQYF. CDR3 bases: TGTGCCAGCACCGCAACCCAACAAATCACAAGCGAGCAGTACTTC.

The CDR3 region has the DNA TGCAGCGTTGTCGTGTCAGGCTATGGCTACACCTTC. It encodes CSVVVSGYGYTF. The chain carries TRBV29-1 and TRBJ1-2; D unclear. Germline CDR1 reads SQVTM; CDR2 reads ANQGSEA. The CDR3 length is 12 residues. Trimming stripped 4 bases from V and 4 bases from J, with 10 bases between.

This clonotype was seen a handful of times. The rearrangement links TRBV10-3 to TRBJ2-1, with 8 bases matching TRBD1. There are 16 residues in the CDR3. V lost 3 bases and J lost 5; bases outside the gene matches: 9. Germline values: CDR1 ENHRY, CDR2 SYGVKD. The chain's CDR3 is CAISETRDRLNNEQFF. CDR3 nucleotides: TGTGCCATCAGTGAAACCCGGGACAGGCTCAACAATGAGCAGTTCTTC.

The CDR3: CSADKGQRTGELFF. The CDR3 DNA sequence: TGCAGCGCCGATAAAGGGCAACGCACCGGGGAGCTGTTTTTT. This sequence joins TRBV29-1 and TRBJ2-2; D ambiguous. CDR3 length: 14 amino acids. CDR1 SQVTM and CDR2 ANQGSEA come from the germline V gene. V shed 7 bases and J shed 4 bases, with 16 bases lying between them.

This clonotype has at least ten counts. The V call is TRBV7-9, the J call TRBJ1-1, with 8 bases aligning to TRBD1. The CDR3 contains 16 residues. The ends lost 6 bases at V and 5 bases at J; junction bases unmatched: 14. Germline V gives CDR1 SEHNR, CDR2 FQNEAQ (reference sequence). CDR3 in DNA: TGTGCCAGCAGGGAGCCGTTCAGGGGGCTTAGGACTGAAGCTTTCTTT. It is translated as CASREPFRGLRTEAFF.

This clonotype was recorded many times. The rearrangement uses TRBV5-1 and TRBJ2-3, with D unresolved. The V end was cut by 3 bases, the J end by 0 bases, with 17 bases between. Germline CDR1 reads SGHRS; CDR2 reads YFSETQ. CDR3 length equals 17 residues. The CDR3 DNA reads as TGCGCCAGCAGCTCCCCTTCTACGGGCGGAAGCACAGATACGCAGTATTTT. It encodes CASSSPSTGGSTDTQYF.

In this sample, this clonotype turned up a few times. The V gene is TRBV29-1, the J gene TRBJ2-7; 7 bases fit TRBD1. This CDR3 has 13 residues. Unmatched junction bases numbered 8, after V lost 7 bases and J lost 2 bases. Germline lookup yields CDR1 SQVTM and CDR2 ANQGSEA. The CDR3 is CSASDRVTYEQYF. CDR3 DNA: TGCAGCGCTTCCGACAGGGTTACCTACGAGCAGTACTTC.

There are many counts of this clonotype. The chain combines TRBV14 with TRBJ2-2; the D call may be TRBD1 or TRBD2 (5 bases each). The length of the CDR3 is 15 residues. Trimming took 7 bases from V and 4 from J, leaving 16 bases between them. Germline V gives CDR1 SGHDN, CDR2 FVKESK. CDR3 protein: CASTLISGGTGELFF. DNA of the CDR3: TGTGCCAGCACCCTAATCTCTGGGGGCACCGGGGAGCTGTTTTTT.

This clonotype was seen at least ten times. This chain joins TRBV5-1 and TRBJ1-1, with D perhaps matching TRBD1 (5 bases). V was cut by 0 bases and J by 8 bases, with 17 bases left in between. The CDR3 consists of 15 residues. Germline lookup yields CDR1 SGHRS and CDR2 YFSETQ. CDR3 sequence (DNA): TGCGCCAGCAGCTTGGGTGTGGGACGCCGAACCGAAGCTTTCTTT. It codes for CASSLGVGRRTEAFF. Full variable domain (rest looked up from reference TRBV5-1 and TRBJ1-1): KAGVTQTPRYLIKTRGQQVTLSCSPISGHRSVSWYQQTPGQGLQFLFEYFSETQRNKGNFPGRFSGRQFSNSRSEMNVSTLELGDSALYLCASSLGVGRRTEAFFGQGTRLTVV.

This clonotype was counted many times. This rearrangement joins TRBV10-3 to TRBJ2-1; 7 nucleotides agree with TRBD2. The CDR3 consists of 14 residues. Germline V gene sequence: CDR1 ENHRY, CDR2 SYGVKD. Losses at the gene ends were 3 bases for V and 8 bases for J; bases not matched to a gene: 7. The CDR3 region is CAISDGQAGDEQFF. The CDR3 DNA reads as TGTGCCATCAGTGATGGGCAGGCGGGAGATGAGCAGTTCTTC.

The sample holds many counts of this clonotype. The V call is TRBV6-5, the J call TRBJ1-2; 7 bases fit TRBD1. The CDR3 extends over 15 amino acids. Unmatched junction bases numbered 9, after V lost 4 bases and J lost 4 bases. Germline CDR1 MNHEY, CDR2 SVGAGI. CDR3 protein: CASSSTGVGVYGYTF. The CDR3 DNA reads TGTGCCAGCAGTTCAACAGGGGTCGGGGTCTATGGCTACACCTTC.

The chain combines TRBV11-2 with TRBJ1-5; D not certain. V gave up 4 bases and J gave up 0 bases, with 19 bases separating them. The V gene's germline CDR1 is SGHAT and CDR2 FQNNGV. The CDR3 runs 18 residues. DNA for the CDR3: TGTGCCAGCAGCTGCCGTGTTAGGGATTATAATAGCAATCAGCCCCAGCATTTT. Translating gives CASSCRVRDYNSNQPQHF.

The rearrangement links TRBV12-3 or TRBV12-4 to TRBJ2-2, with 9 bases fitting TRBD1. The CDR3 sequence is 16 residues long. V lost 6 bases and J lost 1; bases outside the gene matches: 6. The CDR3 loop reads CASSETGQGNTGELFF. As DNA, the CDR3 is TGTGCCAGCAGCGAAACGGGACAGGGGAACACCGGGGAGCTGTTTTTT.

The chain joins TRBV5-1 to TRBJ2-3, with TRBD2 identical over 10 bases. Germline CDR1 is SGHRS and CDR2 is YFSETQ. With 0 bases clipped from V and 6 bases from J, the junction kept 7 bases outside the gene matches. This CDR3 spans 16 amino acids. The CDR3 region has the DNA TGCGCCAGCAGCTTGGATGGAGCGGGGGGGCCGGATACGCAGTATTTT. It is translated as CASSLDGAGGPDTQYF. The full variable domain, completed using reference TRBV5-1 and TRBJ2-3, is KAGVTQTPRYLIKTRGQQVTLSCSPISGHRSVSWYQQTPGQGLQFLFEYFSETQRNKGNFPGRFSGRQFSNSRSEMNVSTLELGDSALYLCASSLDGAGGPDTQYFGPGTRLTVL.

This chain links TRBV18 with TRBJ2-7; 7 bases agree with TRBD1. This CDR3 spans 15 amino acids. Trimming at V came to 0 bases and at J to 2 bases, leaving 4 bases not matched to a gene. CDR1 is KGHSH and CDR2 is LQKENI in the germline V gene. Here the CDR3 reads CASSPPGQEAYEQYF. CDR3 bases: TGTGCCAGCTCACCACCCGGACAGGAGGCCTACGAGCAGTACTTC.

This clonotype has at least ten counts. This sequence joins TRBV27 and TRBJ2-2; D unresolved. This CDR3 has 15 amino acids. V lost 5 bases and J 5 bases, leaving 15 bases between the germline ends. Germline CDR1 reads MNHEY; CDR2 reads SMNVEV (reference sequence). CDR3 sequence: CASSPQAPSTGELFF. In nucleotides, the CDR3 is TGTGCCAGCAGTCCCCAAGCCCCTAGTACCGGGGAGCTGTTTTTT.

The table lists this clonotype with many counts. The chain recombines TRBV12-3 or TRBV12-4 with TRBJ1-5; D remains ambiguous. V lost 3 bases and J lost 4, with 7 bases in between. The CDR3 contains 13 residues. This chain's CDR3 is CASSLSQNQPQHF. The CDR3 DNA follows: TGTGCCAGCAGTTTGTCTCAAAATCAGCCCCAGCATTTT.

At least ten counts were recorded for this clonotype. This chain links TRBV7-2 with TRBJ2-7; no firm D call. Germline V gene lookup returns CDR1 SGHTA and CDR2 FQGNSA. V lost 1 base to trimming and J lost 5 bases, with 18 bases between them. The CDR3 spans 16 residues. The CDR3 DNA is TGTGCCAGCAGCTTAGTCTCAGGCCCAGCAATCGACGAGCAGTACTTC. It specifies CASSLVSGPAIDEQYF.